Below, 27 T cell receptor beta chains from the same sample are listed, as sequenced in a study of cytomegalovirus exposure and HLA in healthy donors. The PCR ran on 60 Vbeta and 13 Jbeta primers. Repertoires were generated with immunoSEQ multiplex PCR, while TCRdb's copy carries only in-frame clones and drops some. This specimen shows tens of thousands of clones; the ten leading clones hold over 3%. The sequenced sample was PBMCs. Receptors were obtained from a woman in her 30s in good health and CMV-seropositive.

This chain connects TRBV6-5 to TRBJ2-7; weak D call: TRBD2 (5 bases). CDR1 and CDR2 from the germline V gene are MNHEY and SVGAGI. The V gene lost 2 bases and the J gene lost 7 bases, with 12 bases spanning the gap. CDR3 length equals 13 residues. CDR3 sequence reads: CASSYNRPGEQYF. CDR3 coding DNA: TGTGCCAGCAGTTACAACCGCCCGGGGGAGCAGTACTTC.

The V call is TRBV29-1, the J call TRBJ2-5; D may be TRBD1 (6 bases). V was trimmed by 5 bases and J by 5 bases, leaving 12 bases between them. CDR1 and CDR2 (germline): SQVTM, ANQGSEA. The CDR3 has 12 residues. CDR3 DNA sequence: TGCAGCGTTCAACAGGGTTTGGAGACCCAGTACTTC. Amino acid sequence: CSVQQGLETQYF.

Remarks on this clone: One end of the junction is discordant with germline, which a read error may explain. This chain joins TRBV7-7 and TRBJ2-3; 10 bases match TRBD2. The germline CDR1 and CDR2 sequences are SSHAT and FNYEAQ (reference sequence). This CDR3 contains 17 residues. The CDR3 reads CASSPDSGGANTDTQYF. CDR3 in DNA: TGTGCTAGCAGCCCAGACAGCGGGGGGGCGAACACAGATACGCAGTATTTT. Full variable domain (rest looked up from reference TRBV7-7 and TRBJ2-3): GAGVSQSPRYKVTKRGQDVTLRCDPISSHATLYWYQQALGQGPEFLTYFNYEAQPDKSGLPSDRFSAERPEGSISTLTIQRTEQRDSAMYRCASSPDSGGANTDTQYFGPGTRLTVL.

The chain joins TRBV6-1 to TRBJ1-5; unclear D gene. V was cut by 7 bases and J by 0 bases, with 10 bases left in between. This CDR3 is 14 amino acids long. Germline V gene sequence: CDR1 MNHNS, CDR2 SASEGT. The CDR3 DNA sequence: TGTGCCAGCAACCTCGTCGGTAGCAATCAGCCCCAGCATTTT. This encodes CASNLVGSNQPQHF.

The V call is TRBV2, the J call TRBJ1-6, with D perhaps TRBD1 (5 bases). V shed 2 bases and J shed 8 bases, with 13 bases lying between them. The germline V gene has CDR1 SNHLY and CDR2 FYNNEI. The CDR3 sequence is 15 residues long. The chain's CDR3 is CASSEMTVGDSPLHF. The CDR3 DNA reads TGTGCCAGCAGTGAAATGACAGTAGGGGATTCACCCCTCCACTTT. The whole variable domain, remainder taken from reference TRBV2 and TRBJ1-6, is EPEVTQTPSHQVTQMGQEVILRCVPISNHLYFYWYRQILGQKVEFLVSFYNNEISEKSEIFDDQFSVERPDGSNFTLKIRSTKLEDSAMYFCASSEMTVGDSPLHFGNGTRLTVT.

The V gene is TRBV11-3, the J gene TRBJ1-6, with TRBD1 matching 7 bases. Losses at the gene ends were 5 bases for V and 7 bases for J; bases not matched to a gene: 8. CDR1 is SGHNT and CDR2 is YENEEA in the germline V gene. The CDR3 spans 15 residues. The CDR3 DNA follows: TGTGCCAGCAGCCCCGACAGGGCCGAGAATTCACCCCTCCACTTT. Protein: CASSPDRAENSPLHF.

This chain uses TRBV28 with TRBJ2-5; 7 bases are a match to TRBD2. Germline CDR1 reads MDHEN; CDR2 reads SYDVKM. The CDR3 contains 16 residues. V lost 2 bases, J lost 0 bases, and 6 bases stayed unmatched. CDR3 loop: CASSLGSGTNQETQYF. DNA of the CDR3: TGTGCCAGCAGTTTAGGTTCCGGGACTAACCAAGAGACCCAGTACTTC.

This rearrangement joins TRBV19 to TRBJ1-1; D ambiguous. The CDR3 totals 14 residues. Germline CDR1 reads LNHDA; CDR2 reads SQIVND (reference sequence). The V and J ends lost 7 bases and 3 bases respectively, with 15 bases between them. Here the CDR3 reads CASNMRGDDTEAFF. The DNA for the CDR3 is TGTGCCAGTAACATGCGGGGAGATGACACTGAAGCTTTCTTT.

J is TRBJ1-6 and V is TRBV25-1, with TRBD1 identical over 9 bases. The CDR3 runs to 15 residues. V shed 3 bases, J shed 9 bases, and the junction held 6 bases outside the gene matches. The germline gives CDR1 MGHDK, CDR2 SYGVNS. The CDR3 loop reads CASSEGDRDSSPLHF. CDR3 nucleotide sequence: TGTGCCAGCAGTGAGGGGGACAGGGACAGTTCACCCCTCCACTTT.

This rearrangement joins TRBV5-5 to TRBJ1-6; no reliable D call. The ends were cut back, 2 bases at V and 10 bases at J, with 16 bases in the middle. The CDR3 extends over 15 amino acids. The germline gives CDR1 SGHKS, CDR2 YYEKEE (reference sequence). Written as DNA, the CDR3 is TGTGCCAGCAGCTTCGGTACTCTTCCAAAATCACCCCTCCACTTT. This codes for CASSFGTLPKSPLHF.

Considering frequency, this clone is large. The chain is built from TRBV5-4 and TRBJ2-6; D gene uncertain. CDR3 length: 17 residues. V was pared by 0 bases and J by 0 bases, with 10 bases between. Germline CDR1 reads SGHNT; CDR2 reads YYREEE (reference sequence). CDR3 amino acids: CASSLVTSHSGANVLTF. In DNA, the CDR3 is TGTGCCAGCAGCTTGGTAACAAGTCACTCTGGGGCCAACGTCCTGACTTTC.

V gene TRBV11-2 combines with J gene TRBJ1-2; TRBD1 might be the D (5 bases). With 5 bases removed from V and 4 bases from J, the gap between germline ends came to 17 bases. The CDR3 contains 15 residues. The germline V gene has CDR1 SGHAT and CDR2 FQNNGV. The CDR3 coding sequence is TGTGCCAGCAGCCCCGAGAGTAGGGGCTTCTATGGCTACACCTTC. It is translated as CASSPESRGFYGYTF.

CDR3 sequence: CASSGTAYEQYF. The CDR3, as DNA: TGTGCCAGCTCCGGGACAGCTTACGAGCAGTACTTC. V gene TRBV6-6 combines with J gene TRBJ2-7, with TRBD1 identical over 7 bases. The germline V gene has CDR1 MNHNY and CDR2 SVGAGI (reference sequence). Germline trimming cut 8 bases from V and 4 bases from J; bases unmatched to any gene: 5. The CDR3 length is 12 residues.

The chain uses TRBV6-5 and TRBJ2-2, with TRBD1 matching over 9 bases. The CDR3 covers 15 residues. Looked up from germline, CDR1 is MNHEY and CDR2 is SVGAGI. V was pared by 5 bases and J by 4 bases, with 5 bases of the junction left unmatched. The CDR3 loop is CASSTRDRATGELFF. The DNA for the CDR3 is TGTGCCAGCAGTACCCGGGACAGGGCCACCGGGGAGCTGTTTTTT.

This chain joins TRBV5-1 and TRBJ1-1; D not certain. V lost 5 bases and J 8 bases, leaving 10 bases between the germline ends. Germline lookup yields CDR1 SGHRS and CDR2 YFSETQ. The CDR3 is made up of 11 amino acids. The CDR3 DNA is TGCGCCAGCAGTCTTGACAACGAAGCTTTCTTT. It specifies CASSLDNEAFF.

The V and J genes are TRBV5-5 and TRBJ1-2, with D hard to call. Germline assignment: CDR1 SGHKS and CDR2 YYEKEE (reference sequence). V lost 4 bases and J lost 0, with 13 bases in between. This CDR3 is built from 15 residues. The CDR3 DNA is TGTGCCAGCAGCCCTGCGGGAAGCTCTAACTATGGCTACACCTTC. This translates into CASSPAGSSNYGYTF.

J is TRBJ2-7 and V is TRBV5-4; D not resolved. Germline assignment: CDR1 SGHNT and CDR2 YYREEE (reference sequence). The CDR3 loop spans 15 amino acids. V was shortened by 1 base and J by 7 bases, with 18 bases between the two germline ends. CDR3 coding DNA: TGTGCCAGCAGCTTGTTCAACCTAACCCCTAGGGAGCAGTACTTC. Protein product: CASSLFNLTPREQYF.

V and J are TRBV5-1 and TRBJ2-7; D unclear. The V gene lost 0 bases and the J gene lost 6 bases, with 4 bases spanning the gap. Germline V gene lookup returns CDR1 SGHRS and CDR2 YFSETQ. This CDR3 has 11 residues. CDR3: CASSLGPEQYF. In DNA, the CDR3 is TGCGCCAGCAGCTTGGGGCCCGAGCAGTACTTC.

The chain combines TRBV5-1 with TRBJ2-7; 12 nucleotides line up with TRBD1. Germline assignment: CDR1 SGHRS and CDR2 YFSETQ. V shed 4 bases and J 6 bases; nucleotides not matched to a gene: 11. The CDR3 loop spans 16 amino acids. DNA for the CDR3: TGCGCCAGCAGCCCGGTGGTGGGACAGGGGGCAGCCGAGCAGTACTTC. It specifies CASSPVVGQGAAEQYF.

This chain's CDR3 is CATDSAFLNTEAFF. Written as DNA, the CDR3 is TGCGCCACCGACTCGGCCTTCCTGAACACTGAAGCTTTCTTT. The chain recombines TRBV10-2 with TRBJ1-1, with no clear D. The V end was cut by 10 bases, the J end by 0 bases, with 15 bases between. Germline CDR1 and CDR2: WSHSY and SAAADI. This CDR3 is built from 14 residues.

This rearrangement joins TRBV28 to TRBJ1-2; 9 positions agree with TRBD1. The CDR3 has 15 residues. CDR1 is MDHEN and CDR2 is SYDVKM in the germline V gene. The V gene end was trimmed by 5 bases and the J gene end by 4 bases; junction bases not matched to a gene: 8. This chain's CDR3 is CASSAGTGSFYGYTF. The CDR3 nucleotides are TGTGCCAGCAGTGCGGGGACAGGGAGCTTCTATGGCTACACCTTC.

On this clone itself: Other DNA variants within this sample encode the same CDR3. The chain carries TRBV5-6 and TRBJ1-5, with TRBD1 matching 10 bases. Germline V gives CDR1 SGHDT, CDR2 YYEEEE. Losses at the gene ends were 4 bases for V and 2 bases for J; bases not matched to a gene: 6. The CDR3 extends over 16 amino acids. CDR3 in DNA: TGTGCCAGCAGCCAGAGGACAGGGGGAGGCAATCAGCCCCAGCATTTT. This translates into CASSQRTGGGNQPQHF. Combining the CDR3 with reference TRBV5-6 and TRBJ1-5 gives the whole variable domain DAGVTQSPTHLIKTRGQQVTLRCSPKSGHDTVSWYQQALGQGPQFIFQYYEEEERQRGNFPDRFSGHQFPNYSSELNVNALLLGDSALYLCASSQRTGGGNQPQHFGDGTRLSIL.

The V call is TRBV6-1, the J call TRBJ1-4; D is ambiguous. The germline V and J ends were trimmed by 1 base and 7 bases, with 16 bases remaining between them. From germline, CDR1 is MNHNS and CDR2 SASEGT. This CDR3 has 16 residues. CDR3 residues: CASSEEVGGRGEKLFF. In DNA form, the CDR3 reads TGTGCCAGCAGTGAAGAAGTGGGAGGTCGAGGTGAAAAACTGTTTTTT.

The chain links TRBV5-1 to TRBJ2-7, with TRBD1 identical over 9 bases. The CDR3 length is 14 residues. Trimming removed 3 bases from V and 4 bases from J; junction bases left unmatched: 5. Looked up from germline, CDR1 is SGHRS and CDR2 is YFSETQ. CDR3: CASSSWDREYEQYF. DNA of the CDR3: TGCGCCAGCAGCTCCTGGGACAGGGAATACGAGCAGTACTTC.

The chain employs TRBV2 and TRBJ2-7; TRBD2 might be the D (5 bases). The CDR3 loop spans 14 amino acids. V was clipped by 6 bases and J by 6 bases, with 18 bases between them. The germline CDR1 and CDR2 sequences are SNHLY and FYNNEI. Written as DNA, the CDR3 is TGTGCCAGCAGCTACCAAGGAGGCGGAGGCGAGCAGTACTTC. It translates to CASSYQGGGGEQYF.

The chain is built from TRBV9 and TRBJ2-1, with 7 bases aligning to TRBD2. CDR1 and CDR2 (germline): SGDLS, YYNGEE. V shed 3 bases and J 7 bases; nucleotides not matched to a gene: 10. The CDR3 totals 15 residues. This CDR3 reads CASSGREGTTNEQFF. Written as DNA, the CDR3 is TGTGCCAGCAGCGGCAGGGAGGGGACCACAAATGAGCAGTTCTTC.

J is TRBJ2-5 and V is TRBV15; D possibly corresponds to TRBD2 (6 bases). The CDR3 consists of 15 residues. Germline V gives CDR1 LNHNV, CDR2 YYDKDF (reference sequence). Trimming took 0 bases from V and 3 from J, leaving 11 bases between them. CDR3 in DNA: TGTGCCACCAGCAGAGATTTGTGGGGGGAAGAGACCCAGTACTTC. Translating it yields CATSRDLWGEETQYF.